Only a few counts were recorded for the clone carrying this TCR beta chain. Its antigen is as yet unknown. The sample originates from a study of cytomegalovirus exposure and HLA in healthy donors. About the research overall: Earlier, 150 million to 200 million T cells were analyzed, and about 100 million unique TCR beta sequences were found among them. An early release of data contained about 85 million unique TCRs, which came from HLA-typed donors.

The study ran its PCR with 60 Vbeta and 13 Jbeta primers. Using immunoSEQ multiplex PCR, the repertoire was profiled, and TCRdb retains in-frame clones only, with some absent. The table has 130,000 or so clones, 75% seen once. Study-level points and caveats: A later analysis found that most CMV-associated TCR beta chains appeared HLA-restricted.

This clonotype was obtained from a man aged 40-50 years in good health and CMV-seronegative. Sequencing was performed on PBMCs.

CDR3 sequence (DNA): TGTGCCAGCAGCTCGGGACAGCGAGAGGATGAAAAACTGTTTTTT. This gives the protein CASSSGQREDEKLFF. The chain carries TRBV7-8 and TRBJ1-4; 7 nucleotides align to TRBD1. Germline loops: CDR1 SGHVS, CDR2 FQNEAQ. The CDR3 extends over 15 amino acids. V shed 4 bases and J 6 bases; nucleotides not matched to a gene: 8.